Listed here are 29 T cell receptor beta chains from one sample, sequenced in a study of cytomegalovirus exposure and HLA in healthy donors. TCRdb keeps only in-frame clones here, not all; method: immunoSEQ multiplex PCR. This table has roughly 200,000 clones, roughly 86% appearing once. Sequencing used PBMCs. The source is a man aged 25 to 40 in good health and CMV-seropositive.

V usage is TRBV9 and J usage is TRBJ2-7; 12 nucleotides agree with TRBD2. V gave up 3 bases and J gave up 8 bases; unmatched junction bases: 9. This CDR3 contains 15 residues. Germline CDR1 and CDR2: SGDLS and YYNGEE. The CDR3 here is CASSALAGGTVKQYF. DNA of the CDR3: TGTGCCAGCAGCGCCCTAGCGGGGGGGACCGTGAAGCAGTACTTC. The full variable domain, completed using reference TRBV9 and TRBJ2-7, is DSGVTQTPKHLITATGQRVTLRCSPRSGDLSVYWYQQSLDQGLQFLIQYYNGEERAKGNILERFSAQQFPDLHSELNLSSLELGDSALYFCASSALAGGTVKQYFGPGTRLTVT.

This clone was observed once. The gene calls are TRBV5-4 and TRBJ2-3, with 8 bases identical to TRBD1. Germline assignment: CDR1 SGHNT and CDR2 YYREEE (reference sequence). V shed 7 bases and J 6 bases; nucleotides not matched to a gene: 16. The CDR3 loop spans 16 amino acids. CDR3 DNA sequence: TGTGCCAGCGCGTCAGGGGGCTTCGGTTATAAGGATACGCAGTATTTT. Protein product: CASASGGFGYKDTQYF.

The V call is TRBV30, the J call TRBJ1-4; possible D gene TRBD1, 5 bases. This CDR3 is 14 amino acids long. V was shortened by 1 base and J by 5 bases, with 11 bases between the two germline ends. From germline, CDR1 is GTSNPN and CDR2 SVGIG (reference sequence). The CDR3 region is CAWSAGTGNEKLFF. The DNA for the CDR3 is TGTGCCTGGAGTGCCGGGACGGGAAATGAAAAACTGTTTTTT.

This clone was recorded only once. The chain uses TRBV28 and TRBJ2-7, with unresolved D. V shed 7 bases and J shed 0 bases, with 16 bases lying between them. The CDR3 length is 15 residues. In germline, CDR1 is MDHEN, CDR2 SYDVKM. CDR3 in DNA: TGTGCCAGCATTGTTGGATCCGCTAGCTCCTACGAGCAGTACTTC. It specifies CASIVGSASSYEQYF.

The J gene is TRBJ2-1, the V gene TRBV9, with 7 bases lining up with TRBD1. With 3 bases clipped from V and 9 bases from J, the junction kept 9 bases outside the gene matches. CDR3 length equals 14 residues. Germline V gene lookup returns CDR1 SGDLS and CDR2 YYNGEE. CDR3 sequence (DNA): TGTGCCAGCAGCGCCCGGGACAGCTTTACTGAGCAGTTCTTC. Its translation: CASSARDSFTEQFF. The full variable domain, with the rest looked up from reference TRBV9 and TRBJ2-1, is DSGVTQTPKHLITATGQRVTLRCSPRSGDLSVYWYQQSLDQGLQFLIQYYNGEERAKGNILERFSAQQFPDLHSELNLSSLELGDSALYFCASSARDSFTEQFFGPGTRLTVL.

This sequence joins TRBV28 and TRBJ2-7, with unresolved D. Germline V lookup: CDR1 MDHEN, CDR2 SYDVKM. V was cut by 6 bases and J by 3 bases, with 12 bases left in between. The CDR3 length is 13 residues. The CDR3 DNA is TGTGCCAGCAGCCCAACTGAGGTCTACGAGCAGTACTTC. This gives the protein CASSPTEVYEQYF.

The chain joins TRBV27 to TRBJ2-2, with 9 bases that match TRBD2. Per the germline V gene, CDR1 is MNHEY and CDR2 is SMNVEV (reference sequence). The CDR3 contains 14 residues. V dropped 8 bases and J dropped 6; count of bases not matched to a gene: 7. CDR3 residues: CASGWSSGAGELFF. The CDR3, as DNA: TGTGCCAGCGGCTGGTCTAGCGGGGCCGGGGAGCTGTTTTTT.

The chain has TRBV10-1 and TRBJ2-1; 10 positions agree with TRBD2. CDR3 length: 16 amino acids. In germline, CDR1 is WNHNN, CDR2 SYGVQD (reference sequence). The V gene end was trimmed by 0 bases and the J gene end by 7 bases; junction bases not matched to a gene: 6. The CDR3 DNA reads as TGCGCCAGCAGTGAGTCTACACTAGCGGGAAGTAATGAGCAGTTCTTC. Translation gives CASSESTLAGSNEQFF.

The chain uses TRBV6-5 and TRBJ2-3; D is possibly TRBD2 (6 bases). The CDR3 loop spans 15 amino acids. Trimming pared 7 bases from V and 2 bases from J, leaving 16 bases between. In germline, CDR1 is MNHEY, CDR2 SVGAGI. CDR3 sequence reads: CASTKTQDYTDTQYF. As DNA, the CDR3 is TGTGCCAGCACCAAAACCCAGGACTACACAGATACGCAGTATTTT.

As DNA, the CDR3 is TGTGCCAGCAGCTTAGTTAGGTTAGGGGGCTTGGGCCAGCCCCAGCATTTT. Its translation is CASSLVRLGGLGQPQHF. V is TRBV7-8 and J is TRBJ1-5; 7 bases fit TRBD1. This CDR3 has 17 amino acids. Germline-derived CDR1 and CDR2 are SGHVS and FQNEAQ. Losses at the gene ends were 1 base for V and 7 bases for J; bases not matched to a gene: 13.

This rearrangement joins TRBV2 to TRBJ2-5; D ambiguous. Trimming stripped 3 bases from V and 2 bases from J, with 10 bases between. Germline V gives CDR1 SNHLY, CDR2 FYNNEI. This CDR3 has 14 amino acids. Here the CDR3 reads CASSDGHLQETQYF. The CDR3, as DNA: TGTGCCAGCAGTGATGGGCATCTGCAAGAGACCCAGTACTTC.

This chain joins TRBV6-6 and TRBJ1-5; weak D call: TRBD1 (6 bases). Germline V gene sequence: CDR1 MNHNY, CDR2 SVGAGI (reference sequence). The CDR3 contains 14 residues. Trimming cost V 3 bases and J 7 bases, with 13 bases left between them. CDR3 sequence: CASSYLAGEQPQHF. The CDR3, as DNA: TGTGCCAGCAGTTATCTGGCAGGGGAACAGCCCCAGCATTTT.

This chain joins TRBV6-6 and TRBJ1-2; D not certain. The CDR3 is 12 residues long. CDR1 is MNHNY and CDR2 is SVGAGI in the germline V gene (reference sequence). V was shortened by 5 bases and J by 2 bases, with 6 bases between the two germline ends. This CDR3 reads CASSGRNYGYTF. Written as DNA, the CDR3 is TGTGCCAGCAGTGGGCGGAACTATGGCTACACCTTC.

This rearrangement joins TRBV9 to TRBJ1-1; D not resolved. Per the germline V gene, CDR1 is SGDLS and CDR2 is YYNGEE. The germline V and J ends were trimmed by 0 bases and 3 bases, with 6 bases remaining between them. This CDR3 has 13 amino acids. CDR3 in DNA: TGTGCCAGCAGCGTAGAAGGTTACACTGAAGCTTTCTTT. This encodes CASSVEGYTEAFF.

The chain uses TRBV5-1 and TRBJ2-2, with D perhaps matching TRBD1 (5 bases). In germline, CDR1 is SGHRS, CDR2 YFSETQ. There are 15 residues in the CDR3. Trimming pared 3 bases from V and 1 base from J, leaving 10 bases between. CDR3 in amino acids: CASSWGTGNTGELFF. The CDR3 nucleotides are TGCGCCAGCAGCTGGGGCACAGGGAACACCGGGGAGCTGTTTTTT.

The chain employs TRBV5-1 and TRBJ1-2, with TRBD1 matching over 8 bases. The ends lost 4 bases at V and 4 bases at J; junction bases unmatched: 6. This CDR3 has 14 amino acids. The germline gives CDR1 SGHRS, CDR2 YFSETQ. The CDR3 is CASSPATGGYGYTF. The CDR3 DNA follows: TGCGCCAGCAGCCCGGCTACAGGGGGCTATGGCTACACCTTC.

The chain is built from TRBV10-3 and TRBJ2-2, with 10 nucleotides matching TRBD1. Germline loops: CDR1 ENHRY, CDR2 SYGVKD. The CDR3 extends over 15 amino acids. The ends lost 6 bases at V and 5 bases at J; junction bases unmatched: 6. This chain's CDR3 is CAIRRDRGLTGELFF. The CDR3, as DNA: TGTGCCATCAGGCGGGACAGGGGACTTACCGGGGAGCTGTTTTTT.

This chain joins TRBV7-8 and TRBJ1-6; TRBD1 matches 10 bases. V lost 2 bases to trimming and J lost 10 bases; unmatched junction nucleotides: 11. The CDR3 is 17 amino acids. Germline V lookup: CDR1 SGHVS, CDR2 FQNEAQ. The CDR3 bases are TGTGCCAGCAGCTTAAACATAGCAGGGACAGGGGTCTCACCCCTCCACTTT. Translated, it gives CASSLNIAGTGVSPLHF.

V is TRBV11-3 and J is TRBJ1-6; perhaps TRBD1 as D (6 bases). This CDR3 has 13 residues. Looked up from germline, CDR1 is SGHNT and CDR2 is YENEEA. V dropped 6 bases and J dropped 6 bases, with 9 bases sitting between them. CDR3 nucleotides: TGTGCCAGCAGTCCAGGGGTTAATTCACCCCTCCACTTT. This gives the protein CASSPGVNSPLHF. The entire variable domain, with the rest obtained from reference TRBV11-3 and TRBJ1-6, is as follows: EAGVVQSPRYKIIEKKQPVAFWCNPISGHNTLYWYLQNLGQGPELLIRYENEEAVDDSQLPKDRFSAERLKGVDSTLKIQPAELGDSAVYLCASSPGVNSPLHFGNGTRLTVT.

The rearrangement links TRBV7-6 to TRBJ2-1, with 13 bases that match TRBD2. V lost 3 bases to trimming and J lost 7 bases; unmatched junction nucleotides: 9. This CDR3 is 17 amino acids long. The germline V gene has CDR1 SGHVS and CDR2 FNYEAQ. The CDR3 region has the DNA TGTGCCAGCAGCTTCCGACTAGCGGGGGGCTATCGGAATGAGCAGTTCTTC. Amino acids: CASSFRLAGGYRNEQFF.

The CDR3 sequence: CASSFGADTQYF. The CDR3 DNA reads as TGTGCCAGCAGCTTCGGCGCAGATACGCAGTATTTT. The gene calls are TRBV11-3 and TRBJ2-3; D is unresolved. The CDR3 runs 12 residues. Germline lookup yields CDR1 SGHNT and CDR2 YENEEA. V was trimmed by 3 bases and J by 4 bases, leaving 5 bases between them. Based on the CDR3 plus reference TRBV11-3 and TRBJ2-3, the full variable domain is EAGVVQSPRYKIIEKKQPVAFWCNPISGHNTLYWYLQNLGQGPELLIRYENEEAVDDSQLPKDRFSAERLKGVDSTLKIQPAELGDSAVYLCASSFGADTQYFGPGTRLTVL.

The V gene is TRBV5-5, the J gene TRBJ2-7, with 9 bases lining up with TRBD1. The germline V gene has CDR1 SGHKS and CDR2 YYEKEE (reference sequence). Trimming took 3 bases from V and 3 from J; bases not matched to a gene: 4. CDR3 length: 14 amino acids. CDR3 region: CASSSGQGLYEQYF. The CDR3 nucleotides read TGTGCCAGCAGCTCGGGACAGGGCCTCTACGAGCAGTACTTC.

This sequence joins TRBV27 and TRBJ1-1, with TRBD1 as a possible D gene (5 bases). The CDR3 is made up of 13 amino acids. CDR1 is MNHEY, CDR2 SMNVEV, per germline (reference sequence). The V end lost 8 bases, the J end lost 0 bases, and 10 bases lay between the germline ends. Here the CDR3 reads CASQTGVNTEAFF. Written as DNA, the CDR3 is TGTGCCAGCCAAACAGGAGTGAACACTGAAGCTTTCTTT.

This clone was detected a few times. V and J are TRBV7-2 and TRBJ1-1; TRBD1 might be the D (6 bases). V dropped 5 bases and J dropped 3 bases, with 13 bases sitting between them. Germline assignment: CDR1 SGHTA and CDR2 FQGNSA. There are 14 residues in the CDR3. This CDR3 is CASSLTGSYTEAFF. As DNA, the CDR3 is TGTGCCAGCAGCCTAACAGGGTCTTACACTGAAGCTTTCTTT.

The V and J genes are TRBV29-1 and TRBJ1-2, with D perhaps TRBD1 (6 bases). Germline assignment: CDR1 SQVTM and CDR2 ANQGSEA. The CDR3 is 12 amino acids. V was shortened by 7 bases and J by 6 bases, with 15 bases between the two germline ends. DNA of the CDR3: TGCAGCGCCCAGGACAGCTCTAATGGCTACACCTTC. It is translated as CSAQDSSNGYTF.

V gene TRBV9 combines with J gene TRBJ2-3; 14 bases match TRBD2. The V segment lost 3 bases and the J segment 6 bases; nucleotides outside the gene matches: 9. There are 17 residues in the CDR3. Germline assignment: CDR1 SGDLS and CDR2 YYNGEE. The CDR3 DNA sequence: TGTGCCAGCAGCGACAGACTAGCGGGAGGGGTCGCGGATACGCAGTATTTT. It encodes CASSDRLAGGVADTQYF.

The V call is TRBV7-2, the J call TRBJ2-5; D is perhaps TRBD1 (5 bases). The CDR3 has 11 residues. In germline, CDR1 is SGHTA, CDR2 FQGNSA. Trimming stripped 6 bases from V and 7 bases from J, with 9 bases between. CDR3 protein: CASSLQGTQYF. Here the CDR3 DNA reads TGTGCCAGCAGTCTCCAGGGGACCCAGTACTTC.

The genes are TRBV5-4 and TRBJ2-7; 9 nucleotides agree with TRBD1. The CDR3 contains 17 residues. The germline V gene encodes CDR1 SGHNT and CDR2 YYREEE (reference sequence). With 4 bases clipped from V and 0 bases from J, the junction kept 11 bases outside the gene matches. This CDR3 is CASSPGTGRGNSYEQYF. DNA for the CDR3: TGTGCCAGCAGCCCAGGGACAGGGAGAGGGAACTCCTACGAGCAGTACTTC.

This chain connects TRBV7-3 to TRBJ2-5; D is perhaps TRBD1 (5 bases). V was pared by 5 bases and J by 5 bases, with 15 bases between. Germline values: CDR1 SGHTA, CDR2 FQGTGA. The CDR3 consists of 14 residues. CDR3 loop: CASSLKGLEETQYF. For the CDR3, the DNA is TGTGCCAGCAGCCTCAAGGGGCTAGAGGAGACCCAGTACTTC. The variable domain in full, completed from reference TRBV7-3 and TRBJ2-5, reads GAGVSQTPSNKVTEKGKYVELRCDPISGHTALYWYRQSLGQGPEFLIYFQGTGAADDSGLPNDRFFAVRPEGSVSTLKIQRTERGDSAVYLCASSLKGLEETQYFGPGTRLLVL.